The text below deals with one TCR beta chain. The CDR3 runs to 14 residues. Between the trimmed V and J ends, which lost 0 bases and 2 bases, there was a span of 8 bases. Germline V gene data show CDR1 as PRHDT and CDR2 as FYEKMQ (reference sequence). These data come from a study of T cell changes during pregnancy in multiple sclerosis. Assay: immunoSEQ multiplex PCR; the TCRdb copy retains only in-frame clones and omits some. Here the sample spans about 59,000 clones, over 90% being singletons. This sequence joins TRBV13 and TRBJ2-7; D call uncertain. The sequences come from CD8+ T cells from peripheral blood mononuclear cells, collected in the third trimester of pregnancy. This receptor was obtained from a female donor with multiple sclerosis, enrolled in a pregnancy study. CDR3 protein: CASSLGGQAYEQYF. For the CDR3, the DNA is TGTGCCAGCAGCTTAGGGGGCCAGGCCTACGAGCAGTACTTC.